The 5 T cell receptor beta chains given below trace back to one sample, sequenced in a study of blood T cell repertoires in COVID-19. TCRdb's table, derived via immunoSEQ multiplex PCR, lists solely in-frame clones and lacks some. The sample has 300,000 to 350,000 clones, 80% to 90% seen once; the top ten hold approximately 9.4%. The sequencing sample was made of peripheral blood. The receptors shown here come from a man aged 25 to 40 with COVID-19, enrolled during active disease.

This chain links TRBV3-1 (or the pseudogene TRBV3-2) with TRBJ2-7; 12 nucleotides match TRBD2. V lost 3 bases, J lost 6 bases, and 6 bases stayed unmatched. Per the germline V gene, CDR1 is LGHDT and CDR2 is YNNKEL (reference sequence). The CDR3 covers 15 residues. The CDR3 reads CASSHLAGGSLEQYF. The CDR3 bases are TGTGCCAGCAGCCACCTAGCGGGAGGGTCTCTCGAGCAGTACTTC.

The chain employs TRBV18 and TRBJ2-2; D perhaps matches TRBD2 (6 bases). Germline V gives CDR1 KGHSH, CDR2 LQKENI. CDR3 length: 14 amino acids. The germline V and J ends were trimmed by 3 bases and 2 bases, with 7 bases remaining between them. This CDR3 is CASSPGGNTGELFF. The CDR3 coding sequence is TGTGCCAGCTCACCGGGGGGAAACACCGGGGAGCTGTTTTTT.

The J gene is TRBJ2-3, the V gene TRBV7-9, with 8 nucleotides matching TRBD1. Germline values: CDR1 SEHNR, CDR2 FQNEAQ (reference sequence). CDR3 length equals 15 residues. V was pared by 1 base and J by 3 bases, with 3 bases of the junction left unmatched. The CDR3 nucleotides are TGTGCCAGCAGCTTAGGCAGGGGGCAGACAGATACGCAGTATTTT. Protein sequence: CASSLGRGQTDTQYF.

This chain joins TRBV11-3 and TRBJ2-5, with D perhaps matching TRBD2 (5 bases). Germline loops: CDR1 SGHNT, CDR2 YENEEA. Trimming pared 0 bases from V and 4 bases from J, leaving 15 bases between. The CDR3 has 16 amino acids. In DNA form, the CDR3 reads TGTGCCAGCAGCTTAGATGGGCCCGGGAAGGGAGAGACCCAGTACTTC. Protein: CASSLDGPGKGETQYF.

The chain joins TRBV18 to TRBJ1-2; D not certain. Deletions cut 6 bases from V and 8 bases from J, with 16 bases between. The CDR3 has 13 residues. Germline CDR1 is KGHSH and CDR2 is LQKENI. The CDR3 here is CASSRTGSGGYTF. CDR3 nucleotides: TGTGCCAGCTCGCGGACCGGGAGCGGAGGCTACACCTTC.